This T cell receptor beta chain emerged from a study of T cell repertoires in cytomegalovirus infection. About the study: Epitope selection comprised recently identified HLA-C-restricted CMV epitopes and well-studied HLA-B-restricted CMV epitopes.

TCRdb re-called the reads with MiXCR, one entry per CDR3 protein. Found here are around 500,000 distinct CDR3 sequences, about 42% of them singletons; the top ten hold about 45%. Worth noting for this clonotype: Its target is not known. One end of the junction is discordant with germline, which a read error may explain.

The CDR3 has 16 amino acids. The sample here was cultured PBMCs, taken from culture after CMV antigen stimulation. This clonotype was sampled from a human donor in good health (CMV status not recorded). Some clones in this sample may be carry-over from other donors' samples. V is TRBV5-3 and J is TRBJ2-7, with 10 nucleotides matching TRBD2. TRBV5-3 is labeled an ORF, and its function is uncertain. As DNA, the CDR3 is TGTGCCAGCAGCTTGAAAGGGACTAGCGAACCCCAGGAGCAGTACTTC. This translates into CASSLKGTSEPQEQYF.